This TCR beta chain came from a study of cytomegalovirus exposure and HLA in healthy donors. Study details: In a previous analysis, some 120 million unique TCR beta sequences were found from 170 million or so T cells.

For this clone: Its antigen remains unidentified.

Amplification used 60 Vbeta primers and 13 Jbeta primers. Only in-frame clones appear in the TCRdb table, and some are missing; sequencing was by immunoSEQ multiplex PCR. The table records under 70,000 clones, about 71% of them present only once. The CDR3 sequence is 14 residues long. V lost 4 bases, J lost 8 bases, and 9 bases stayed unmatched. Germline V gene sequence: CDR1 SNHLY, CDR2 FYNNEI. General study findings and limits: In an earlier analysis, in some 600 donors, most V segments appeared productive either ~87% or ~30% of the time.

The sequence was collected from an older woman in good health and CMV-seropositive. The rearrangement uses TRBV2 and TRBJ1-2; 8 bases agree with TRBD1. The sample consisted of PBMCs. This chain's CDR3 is CASSGEKGQGGYTF. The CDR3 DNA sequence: TGTGCCAGCAGTGGGGAAAAAGGACAGGGCGGCTACACCTTC.